These T cell receptor beta chains were read from a single sample in a study of cytomegalovirus exposure and HLA in healthy donors. TCRdb's table, derived via immunoSEQ multiplex PCR, lists solely in-frame clones and lacks some. Here the sample spans 150,000 to 200,000 clones, 80% to 85% being singletons. The specimen was PBMCs. The origin of the receptors is a man aged 50-60 years in good health and CMV-seropositive. Both conserved end residues are part of each CDR3.

v_call: TRBV28; j_call: TRBJ1-1; cdr3_aa: CASSSTGSPMNTEAFF
v_call: TRBV28; j_call: TRBJ1-2; cdr3_aa: CASSNAGISYTF
v_call: TRBV10-3; j_call: TRBJ2-1; cdr3_aa: CATAVAGDNEQFF
v_call: TRBV5-6; j_call: TRBJ2-3; cdr3_aa: CASSFRGGRRDTQYF
v_call: TRBV2; j_call: TRBJ1-1; cdr3_aa: CASPVGQGTEAFF
v_call: TRBV30; j_call: TRBJ1-3; cdr3_aa: CAWSGQLSGNTIYF
v_call: TRBV10-3; j_call: TRBJ1-1; cdr3_aa: CAIRGTGRNTEAFF
v_call: TRBV11-1; j_call: TRBJ2-7; cdr3_aa: CASSRGLAESEQYF
v_call: TRBV10-3; j_call: TRBJ1-1; cdr3_aa: CAAARNLNTEAFF
v_call: TRBV4-1; j_call: TRBJ2-7; cdr3_aa: CASSQDKGQGEREQYF
v_call: TRBV4-1; j_call: TRBJ1-1; cdr3_aa: CASSQDRGNTEAFF
v_call: TRBV7-2; j_call: TRBJ1-1; cdr3_aa: CASSLAGQGFTEAFF
v_call: TRBV11-3; j_call: TRBJ2-1; cdr3_aa: CASSLDSRGRNEQFF
v_call: TRBV18; j_call: TRBJ2-1; cdr3_aa: CASSTSSGNEQFF
v_call: TRBV7-9; j_call: TRBJ1-1; cdr3_aa: CASSSSGLLTEAFF
v_call: TRBV27; j_call: TRBJ2-5; cdr3_aa: CASSSGQGRETQYF
v_call: TRBV10-1; j_call: TRBJ1-1; cdr3_aa: CASSEGQGSTEAFF
v_call: TRBV11-2; j_call: TRBJ2-7; cdr3_aa: CASSGQENYEQYF
v_call: TRBV27; j_call: TRBJ2-1; cdr3_aa: CASSLSASYNEQFF
v_call: TRBV5-1; j_call: TRBJ1-2; cdr3_aa: CASSLDISMADYGYTF
v_call: TRBV30; j_call: TRBJ1-1; cdr3_aa: CAWSVLQENTEAFF
v_call: TRBV7-3; j_call: TRBJ2-1; cdr3_aa: CASSLSQGDEQFF
v_call: TRBV30; j_call: TRBJ2-2; cdr3_aa: CAWRARQGLAKQTGELFF
v_call: TRBV9; j_call: TRBJ2-1; cdr3_aa: CASSPRLAGAYNEQFF
v_call: TRBV21-1; j_call: TRBJ2-5; cdr3_aa: CASSKLGLGRTVQETQYF
v_call: TRBV10-2; j_call: TRBJ1-6; cdr3_aa: CASRGQGNSPLHF
v_call: TRBV4-2; j_call: TRBJ2-7; cdr3_aa: CASSQLGLGSYEQYF
v_call: TRBV15; j_call: TRBJ2-1; cdr3_aa: CATSRDGSKHEQFF
v_call: TRBV9; j_call: TRBJ1-1; cdr3_aa: CASTTLARMNTEAFF
v_call: TRBV27; j_call: TRBJ1-2; cdr3_aa: CASRQGAHYGYTF
v_call: TRBV15; j_call: TRBJ2-1; cdr3_aa: CATSRVGELGRPEQFF
v_call: TRBV19; j_call: TRBJ2-2; cdr3_aa: CSSRAGKNTGELFF
v_call: TRBV30; j_call: TRBJ1-4; cdr3_aa: CAWSLKQGAGVLFF
v_call: TRBV5-1; j_call: TRBJ2-3; cdr3_aa: CASSQGLAGVVTDTQYF
v_call: TRBV7-9; j_call: TRBJ2-7; cdr3_aa: CASRTGSYEQYF
v_call: TRBV28; j_call: TRBJ2-2; cdr3_aa: CASSFWGRNTGELFF
v_call: TRBV7-2; j_call: TRBJ2-7; cdr3_aa: CASSFAGGVREQYF
v_call: TRBV27; j_call: TRBJ2-5; cdr3_aa: CASSKLGQETQYF
v_call: TRBV21-1; j_call: TRBJ2-7; cdr3_aa: CASSIISGRKSYEQYF
v_call: TRBV6-1; j_call: TRBJ2-1; cdr3_aa: CASSEMGQGAQEQFF
v_call: TRBV7-9; j_call: TRBJ2-7; cdr3_aa: CASSSGGAGNEQYF
v_call: TRBV9; j_call: TRBJ2-7; cdr3_aa: CASSVGLAGPNEQYF
v_call: TRBV19; j_call: TRBJ2-2; cdr3_aa: CASSISQGYTGELFF
v_call: TRBV2; j_call: TRBJ2-1; cdr3_aa: CASSEAGRGLAGVEQFF